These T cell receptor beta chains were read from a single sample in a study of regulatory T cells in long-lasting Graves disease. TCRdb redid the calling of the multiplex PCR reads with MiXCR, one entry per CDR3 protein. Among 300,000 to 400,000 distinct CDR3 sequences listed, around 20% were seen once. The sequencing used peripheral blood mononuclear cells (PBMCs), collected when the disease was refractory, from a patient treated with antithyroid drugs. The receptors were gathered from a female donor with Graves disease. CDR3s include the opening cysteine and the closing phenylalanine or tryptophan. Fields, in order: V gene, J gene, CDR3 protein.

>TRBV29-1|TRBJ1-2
CSVDDGQGEVGYTF
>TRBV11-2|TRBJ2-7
CASSLATGVYEQYF
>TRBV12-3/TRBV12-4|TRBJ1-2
CASSLRQGAGGYTF
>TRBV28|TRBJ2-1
CASSFGYNEQFF
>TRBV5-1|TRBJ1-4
CASSDSGGWKTEKLFF
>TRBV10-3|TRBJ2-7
CAIREGASYEQYF
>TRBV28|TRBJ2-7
CASSSPEGLAYEQYF
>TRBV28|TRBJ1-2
CASSPSAGWEQALLGYTF
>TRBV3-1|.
CASSQGEDPNEQFF
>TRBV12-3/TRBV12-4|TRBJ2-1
CASSPSSHEQFF
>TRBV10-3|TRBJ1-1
CAISEGQGKAFF
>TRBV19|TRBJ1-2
CASLENRGSRGYTF
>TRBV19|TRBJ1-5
CASIGRGNQPQHF
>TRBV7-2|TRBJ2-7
CASSLALGGAYEQYF
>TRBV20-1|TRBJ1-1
CSASGRLEAFF
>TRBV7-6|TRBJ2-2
CASSYGLAWREGGELFF
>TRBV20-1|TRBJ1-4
CSASNRATNEKLFF
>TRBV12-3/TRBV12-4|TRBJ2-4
CASSYGGAVKNIQYF
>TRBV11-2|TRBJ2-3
CASSFDALGTDTQYF
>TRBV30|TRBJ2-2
CAWRDQGRGTGELFF
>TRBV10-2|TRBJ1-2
CASSESGRIYGYTF
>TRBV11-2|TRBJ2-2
CASSRQVTGELFF
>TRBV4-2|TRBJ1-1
CASSQVGAGGDTEAFF
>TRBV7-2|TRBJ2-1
CASSLVGGADIEQFF
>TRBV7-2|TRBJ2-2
CASSLARHRTGELFF
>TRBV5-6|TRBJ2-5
CASSLRGTSGSQETQYF
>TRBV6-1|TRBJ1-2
CASTSWTASGGYGYTF
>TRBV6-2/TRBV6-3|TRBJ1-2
CASRDRGYGYTF
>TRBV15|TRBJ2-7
CATSRTPRNRGTGEQYF
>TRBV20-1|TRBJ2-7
CSAQRFPGQIGNEQYF
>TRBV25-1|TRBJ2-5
CASSEWLAGAETQYF
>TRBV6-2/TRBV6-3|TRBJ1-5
CASSWDMNQPQHF